This T cell receptor beta chain was identified during a study of cytomegalovirus exposure and HLA in healthy donors. Whole-study results and caveats: In a later analysis, first-cohort TCR clusters were found to tend to co-occur in the approximately 110 validation repertoires.

Sequenced by immunoSEQ multiplex PCR; TCRdb stores in-frame clones only, minus some. This table holds 110,000 to 150,000 clones, roughly 90% found once. Trimming cost V 0 bases and J 1 base; bases outside gene matches: 3. Germline loops: CDR1 LGHNA, CDR2 YNFKEQ. This CDR3 has 17 amino acids. Note on this clone: Antigen unknown.

Sequencing was done on a sample of PBMCs. The rearrangement joins TRBV4-2 to TRBJ2-5; 12 bases are a match to TRBD2. The clonotype comes from a man between 18 and 35 years old in good health and CMV-seronegative. The CDR3 is CASSQEGLAGTQETQYF. Here the CDR3 DNA reads TGTGCCAGCAGCCAAGAAGGACTAGCGGGGACCCAAGAGACCCAGTACTTC.